The TCR beta chain described here comes from a study of blood T cell repertoires in COVID-19. Clones were read by immunoSEQ multiplex PCR, and TCRdb kept only the in-frame ones, dropping some. The table has around 200,000 clones, approximately 79% seen once. CDR3 length: 18 amino acids. The germline gives CDR1 SGHVS, CDR2 FNYEAQ. Trimming cost V 1 base and J 6 bases; bases outside gene matches: 12. Source material: peripheral blood. The genes are TRBV7-6 and TRBJ2-3, with 11 nucleotides matching TRBD2. The source of this sequence is a man aged 50 to 60 who had recovered from COVID-19. This CDR3 is CASSLGTGLTSGMDTQYF. Written as DNA, the CDR3 is TGTGCCAGCAGCTTAGGGACAGGGCTGACTAGCGGGATGGATACGCAGTATTTT.